The 9 T cell receptor delta chains below all came from one sample that was sequenced in a study of gamma-delta T cells after stem cell transplantation listed by TCRdb under 2016. The method was RT-PCR. Sequencing relied on an Illumina MiSeq. TCRdb reprocessed the public reads with the caller CATT; rows with the same DNA were merged afterwards. Within this sample are some 1,300 delta-chain clones, with approximately 2% of them counted one time only. The ten largest account for 55% to 65% of the sample. What was sequenced was gamma-delta T cells. These receptors were taken from a human donor. It is not recorded whose cells these are; they may come from a transplant donor.

This clone was seen only a few times. This likely came from a read error, as a far larger clone is one base away. This CDR3 is also generated by other DNA sequences in the sample. V and J are TRDV2 and TRDJ1, with D possibly being TRDD3 (6 bases). The length of the CDR3 is 17 residues. CDR1 and CDR2 from the germline V gene are GEAIGNYY and EKD. Trimming removed 0 bases at V and 5 bases at J, with 21 bases between. Here the CDR3 reads CACDTVVRGSSTDKLIF. CDR3 coding DNA: TGTGCCTGTGACACCGTCGTTAGGGGATCCAGCACTGATAAACTCATCTTT.

This clone rates as large. Other DNA sequences in the sample encode the same CDR3. V and J are TRDV2 and TRDJ3; TRDD3 matches 9 bases. The V and J ends lost 4 bases and 1 base, in that order; junction bases with no gene match: 22. This CDR3 is 23 amino acids long. Germline CDR1 GEAIGNYY, CDR2 EKD. CDR3 bases: TGTGCCTGTGATTATCCCTGCAGACTGGGGGAGGGCGACGGTTCCTGGGACACCCGACAGATGTTTTTC. It specifies CACDYPCRLGEGDGSWDTRQMFF.

This clone was detected only once. This likely reflects a read error, since a far larger clone is one base away. Within the sample, other DNA sequences also encode this same CDR3. This rearrangement joins TRDV2 to TRDJ1; D is perhaps TRDD2 (8 bases). V lost 3 bases to trimming and J lost 1 base, with 47 bases between them. The CDR3 is 26 residues long. Germline V gives CDR1 GEAIGNYY, CDR2 EKD. The CDR3 spells CACDHTLPTFGASPGDKGLGTDKLIF. For the CDR3, the DNA is TGTGCCTGTGACCATACTCTTCCTACTTTCGGGGCAAGTCCTGGGGATAAAGGCCTTGGCACCGATAAACTCATCTTT.

Details on this clone: TCRdb assigns this DNA the protein of a much larger clone, which departs from its translation at residue 12; this likely reflects a read error, and the protein shown comes from translating the DNA. V usage is TRDV2 and J usage is TRDJ1, with a tentative D call TRDD3 (6 bases). The V gene's germline CDR1 is GEAIGNYY and CDR2 EKD. The CDR3 contains 17 residues. Trimming left V 0 bases short and J 4 bases short, with 20 bases between. The CDR3 coding sequence is TGTGCCTGTGACACCGTCGTTAGGGGATCCAGCATCGATAAACTCATCTTT. This gives the protein CACDTVVRGSSIDKLIF.

Notes on this clone: A much larger clone differs by one base, so this may be a read error. J is TRDJ1 and V is TRDV3; 9 nucleotides match TRDD3. Trimming cost V 0 bases and J 0 bases; bases outside gene matches: 29. The CDR3 covers 23 residues. Germline V CDR1 and CDR2: TVYSNPD, GDNSRS (reference sequence). CDR3 sequence: CAFSPLLPDALSVLGEDTDKLIF. The CDR3 nucleotides are TGTGCCTTTAGCCCACTCCTTCCTGACGCGTTATCCGTACTGGGGGAGGACACCGATAAACTCATCTTT.

There are a few counts of this clone. TCRdb assigns this DNA the protein of a much larger clone, which departs from its translation at residue 15; this likely reflects a read error, and the protein shown comes from translating the DNA. The V and J genes are TRDV2 and TRDJ1; 13 nucleotides align to TRDD3. The germline V gene has CDR1 GEAIGNYY and CDR2 EKD. This CDR3 is 17 amino acids long. DNA of the CDR3: TGTGCCTGTGAAAGACTCGTACTGGGGGATACGACCGATAAATTCATCTTT. Residues: CACERLVLGDTTDKFIF.

For this clone: A far larger clone is a single base away, which makes a read error likely. Other nucleotide sequences from this sample produce the same CDR3. The V and J genes are TRDV2 and TRDJ1, with 13 bases aligning to TRDD3. This CDR3 has 19 residues. Per germline, CDR1 GEAIGNYY and CDR2 EKD. DNA for the CDR3: TGTGCCTGCGACACCTTACTGGGGGATACGCCTACGGGCACCGATAAACTCATCTTT. This translates into CACDTLLGDTPTGTDKLIF.

This clone was seen many times. The chain joins TRDV2 to TRDJ1; possible D gene TRDD3, 6 bases. The CDR3 is 17 amino acids. Germline CDR1 reads GEAIGNYY; CDR2 reads EKD. V was trimmed by 0 bases and J by 0 bases, leaving 16 bases between them. The CDR3 protein is CACDTVGGHPYTDKLIF. CDR3 DNA: TGTGCCTGTGACACCGTTGGGGGGCATCCTTACACCGATAAACTCATCTTT.

The sample holds a few counts of this clone. This may be a read error, as it is one base from a much larger clone. This sequence joins TRDV2 and TRDJ1; TRDD3 agrees at 8 bases. The V and J ends lost 0 bases and 4 bases, in that order; junction bases with no gene match: 9. Germline V gene data show CDR1 as GEAIGNYY and CDR2 as EKD. CDR3 length: 16 residues. The DNA for the CDR3 is TGTGCCTGTGACACCCTCGTACTGGGGGCTAACGATAAACTCATCTTT. It translates to CACDTLVLGANDKLIF.